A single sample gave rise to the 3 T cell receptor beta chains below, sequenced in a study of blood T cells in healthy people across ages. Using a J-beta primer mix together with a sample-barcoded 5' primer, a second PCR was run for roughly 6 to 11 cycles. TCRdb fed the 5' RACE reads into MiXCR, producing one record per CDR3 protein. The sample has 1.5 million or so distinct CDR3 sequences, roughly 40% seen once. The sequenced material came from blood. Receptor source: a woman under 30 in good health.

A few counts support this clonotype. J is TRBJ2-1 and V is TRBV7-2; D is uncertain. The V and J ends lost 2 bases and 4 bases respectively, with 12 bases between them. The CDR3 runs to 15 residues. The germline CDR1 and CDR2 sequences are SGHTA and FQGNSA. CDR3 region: CASSLLSLQYNEQFF. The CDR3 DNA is TGTGCCAGCAGCTTACTGTCGCTACAGTACAATGAGCAGTTCTTC.

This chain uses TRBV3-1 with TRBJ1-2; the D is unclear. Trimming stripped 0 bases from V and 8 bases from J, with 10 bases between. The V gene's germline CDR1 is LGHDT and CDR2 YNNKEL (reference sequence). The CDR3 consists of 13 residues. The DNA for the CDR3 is TGTGCCAGCAGCCAAGAATGGGGATCAGGCTACACCTTC. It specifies CASSQEWGSGYTF.

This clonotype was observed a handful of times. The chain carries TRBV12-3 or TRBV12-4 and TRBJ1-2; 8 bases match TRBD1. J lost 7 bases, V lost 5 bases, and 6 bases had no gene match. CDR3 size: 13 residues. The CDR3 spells CASSPTGVAGYTF. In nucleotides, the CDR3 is TGTGCCAGCAGTCCGACAGGGGTTGCTGGCTACACCTTC.